This T cell receptor (beta chain) was identified during a study of early T cells in non-severe SARS-CoV-2 infection. Study details: The study sequenced bulk RNA from unsorted whole blood, with chains unpaired.

Individually, cDNA molecules had unique molecular identifiers attached to them. TCRdb recomputed calls from the 5' RACE reads with MiXCR, one row per CDR3 protein. The data hold 97,000 or so distinct CDR3 sequences, with approximately 10% observed a single time. The ends lost 4 bases at V and 8 bases at J; junction bases unmatched: 10. CDR3 size: 15 residues. Germline loops: CDR1 SGHRS, CDR2 YFSETQ. In the case of this clonotype: What it binds is unknown.

Overall study results and limits: Comparison of clonotypes with VDJdb favored anti-spike CD8 responses while missing private and CD4 specificities.

The V gene is TRBV5-1, the J gene TRBJ2-1, with 9 bases that match TRBD2. The TCR was taken from an adult who was a healthcare worker with PCR-confirmed SARS-CoV-2 infection or an uninfected control (not recorded which). The source was whole blood, collected at baseline. CDR3 in DNA: TGCGCCAGCAGCCAAAATAGCGGGAGAACGGATGAGCAGTTCTTC. This encodes CASSQNSGRTDEQFF.